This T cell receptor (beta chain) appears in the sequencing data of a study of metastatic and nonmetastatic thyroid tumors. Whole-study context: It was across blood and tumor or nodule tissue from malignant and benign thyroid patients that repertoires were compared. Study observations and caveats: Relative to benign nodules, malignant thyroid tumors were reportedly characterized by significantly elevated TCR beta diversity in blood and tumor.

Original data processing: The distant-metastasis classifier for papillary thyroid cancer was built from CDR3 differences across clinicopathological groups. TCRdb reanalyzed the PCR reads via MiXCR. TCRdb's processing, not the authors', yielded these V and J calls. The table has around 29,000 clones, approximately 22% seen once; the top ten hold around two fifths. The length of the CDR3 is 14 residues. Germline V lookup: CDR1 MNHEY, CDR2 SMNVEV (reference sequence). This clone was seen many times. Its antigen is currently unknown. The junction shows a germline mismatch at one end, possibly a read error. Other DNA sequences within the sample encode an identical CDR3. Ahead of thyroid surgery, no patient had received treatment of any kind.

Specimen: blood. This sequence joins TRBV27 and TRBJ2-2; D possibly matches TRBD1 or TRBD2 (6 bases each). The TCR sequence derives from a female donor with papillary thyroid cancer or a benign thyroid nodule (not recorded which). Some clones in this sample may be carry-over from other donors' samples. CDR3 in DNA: TGTGCCAGTAGTTTATGGGCAGGGGAGGTAGAGCTGTTTTTT. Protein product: CASSLWAGEVELFF.